This T cell receptor beta chain is drawn from a study of T cell responses to AZD1222 COVID-19 vaccine. Notes on the study in general: Clonal diversity was possibly underestimated; the donors were predominantly white British and more often female.

Germline CDR1 is MGHRA and CDR2 is YSYEKL. CDR3 size: 14 residues. The V and J ends lost 4 bases and 4 bases respectively, with 13 bases between them. Measured with immunoSEQ multiplex PCR; TCRdb has only the in-frame clones, and not every one. The repertoire includes over 100,000 clones, around 90% of them detected once, and 5.5% to 7% sits in the top ten. In the case of this clone: Its antigen remains unknown.

The chain combines TRBV4-1 with TRBJ1-1; D gene unclear. The receptor was isolated from an adult in good health. Sequences were derived from peripheral blood, sampled on day 0 of AZD1222 vaccination. CDR3 sequence reads: CASSPETRRTEAFF. The CDR3 DNA reads as TGCGCCAGCAGCCCCGAGACTAGGCGCACTGAAGCTTTCTTT.